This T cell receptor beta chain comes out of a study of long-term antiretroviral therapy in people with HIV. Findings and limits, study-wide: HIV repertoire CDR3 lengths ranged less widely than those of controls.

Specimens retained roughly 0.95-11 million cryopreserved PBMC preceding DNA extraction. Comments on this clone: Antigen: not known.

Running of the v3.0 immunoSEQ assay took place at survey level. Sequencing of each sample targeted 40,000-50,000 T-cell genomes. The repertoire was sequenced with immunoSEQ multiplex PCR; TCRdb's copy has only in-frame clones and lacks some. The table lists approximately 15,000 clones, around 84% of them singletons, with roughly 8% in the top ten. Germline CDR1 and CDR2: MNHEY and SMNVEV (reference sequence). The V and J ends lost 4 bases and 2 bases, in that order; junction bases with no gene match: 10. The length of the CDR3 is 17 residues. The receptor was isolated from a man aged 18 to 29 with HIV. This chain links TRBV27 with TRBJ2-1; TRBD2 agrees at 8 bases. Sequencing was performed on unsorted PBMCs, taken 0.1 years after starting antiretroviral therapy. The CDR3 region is CASSSTGLGFPYNEQFF. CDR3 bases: TGTGCCAGCAGTTCCACGGGACTAGGGTTTCCCTACAATGAGCAGTTCTTC.